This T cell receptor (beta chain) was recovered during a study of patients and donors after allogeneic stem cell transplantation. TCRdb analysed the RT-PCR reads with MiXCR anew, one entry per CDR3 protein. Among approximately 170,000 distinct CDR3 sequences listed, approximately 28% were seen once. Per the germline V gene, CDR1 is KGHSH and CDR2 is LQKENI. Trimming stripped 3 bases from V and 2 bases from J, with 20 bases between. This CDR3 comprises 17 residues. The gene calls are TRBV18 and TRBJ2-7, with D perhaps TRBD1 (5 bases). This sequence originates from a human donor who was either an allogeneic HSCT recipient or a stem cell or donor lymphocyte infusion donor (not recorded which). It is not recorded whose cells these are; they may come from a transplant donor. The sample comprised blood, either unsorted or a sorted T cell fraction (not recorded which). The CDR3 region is CASSPVAWGVGTYEQYF. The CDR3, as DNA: TGTGCCAGCTCACCGGTCGCGTGGGGCGTAGGGACCTACGAGCAGTACTTC.